This T cell receptor beta chain was profiled in a study of shared clonotypes between healthy human individuals. Deep level was the assay's run setting. Using immunoSEQ multiplex PCR, the repertoire was profiled, and TCRdb retains in-frame clones only, with some absent. Of about 2 million clones in the sample, approximately 95% are singletons; the top ten hold approximately 0.13%. The CDR3 contains 15 residues. The V gene's germline CDR1 is LNHDA and CDR2 SQIVND (reference sequence). The V end lost 0 bases, the J end lost 4 bases, and 12 bases lay between the germline ends. General observations from the study: Among donors, clonotype sharing was expected to be affected by sequencing depth. In the sorted subsets, rarefaction showed sequencing was incomplete despite large depth.

With respect to this clone: The antigen is undetermined.

Donors included only healthy HIV-negative adults lacking recent acute infections or vaccinations. The source material was naive CD4+ T cells sorted from blood. The subset was: CD45RA+ positively selected. The sequence came from a man younger than 30 in good health. This chain links TRBV19 with TRBJ1-2; D remains ambiguous. The DNA of the CDR3 is TGTGCCAGTAGTATAGATGGGAAGAAGGGCTATGGCTACACCTTC. Translated, it gives CASSIDGKKGYGYTF. Full variable domain (missing parts from reference TRBV19 and TRBJ1-2): DGGITQSPKYLFRKEGQNVTLSCEQNLNHDAMYWYRQDPGQGLRLIYYSQIVNDFQKGDIAEGYSVSREKKESFPLTVTSAQKNPTAFYLCASSIDGKKGYGYTFGSGTRLTVV.